This T cell receptor beta chain was found in a study of human T cells and chemical hapten exposure (dated by TCRdb to 2020 to 2023). Background on the whole study: The libraries were sequenced as a pool, and the TCR yield per sample differed mostly because of small variations in library volumes within the pool. From each blood RNA sample, both TCR alpha and TCR beta chains were sequenced. This study followed changes in the peripheral blood TCR repertoire in vivo during primary and secondary sensitization of alopecia patients to the hapten diphenylcyclopropenone (DPC). Summary of the overall study and its limitations: The number of TCRs above 1 in 1000 frequency did not change with DPC sensitization; there was no evidence of global repertoire structure alterations. Repeated subsampling changed both the strength of the expansion versus patch-test correlation and the threshold at which the correlation became significant.

This clonotype was found many times. No cognate antigen has been identified for it. Base-call qualities are not available, and no considerably larger clone is one nucleotide away. Preparation of the library involved RACE. Sequencing was performed on a NextSeq 500. Library preparation attached unique molecular identifiers to individual cDNA molecules for quantitative, reproducible TCR counting. Per the source publication's procedure: The median number of TCRs per sample was some 100,000, ranging from roughly 23,224 to 690,600. The Decombinator software suite was used to annotate V, J and CDR3 in the TCR reads. For the PS versus PT1 abundance plots, all samples were subsampled to the same number of TCRs (28,000). TCRs were defined as expanded if absent before sensitization and observed at least eight times at the 2-week time point. TCRdb redid the processing of the public reads, applying fastp at Q25 and MiXCR, and retained in-frame beta chains. A single entry per CDR3 protein holds the most common genes and DNA from its merged rows. The V and J calls follow TCRdb's processing rather than the paper's. For this sample the table gives approximately 84,000 distinct CDR3 sequences, of which over 8.5% were detected only once. The ten largest clones add up to approximately 1.5% of the sample.

Trimming takes 7 bases from V and 2 bases from J, and the germline ends sit 17 bases apart. From the cysteine through the phenylalanine, the CDR3 covers 15 amino acids. Here the CDR3 DNA is all that survives: 45 bases in frame from base 1. The sample's time point, from its label and the paper: healthy volunteer bleed at 6 weeks. Total RNA was isolated from unfractionated whole blood collected in Tempus Blood RNA tubes. About 5 healthy volunteers were used as TCR sequencing controls and were bled at day 0, 2 weeks and 6 weeks. The rearrangement joined TRBV12-3 or TRBV12-4 to TRBJ1-1, with no confident D gene call. The receptor comes from a male donor in good health. Some clones in this sample may be carry-over from other donors' samples. The sample was whole blood. The CDR3 here reads CASNSENRRNTEAFF. In nucleotide form, the sequence is TGTGCCAGCAACTCCGAAAACCGCAGAAACACTGAAGCTTTCTTT.